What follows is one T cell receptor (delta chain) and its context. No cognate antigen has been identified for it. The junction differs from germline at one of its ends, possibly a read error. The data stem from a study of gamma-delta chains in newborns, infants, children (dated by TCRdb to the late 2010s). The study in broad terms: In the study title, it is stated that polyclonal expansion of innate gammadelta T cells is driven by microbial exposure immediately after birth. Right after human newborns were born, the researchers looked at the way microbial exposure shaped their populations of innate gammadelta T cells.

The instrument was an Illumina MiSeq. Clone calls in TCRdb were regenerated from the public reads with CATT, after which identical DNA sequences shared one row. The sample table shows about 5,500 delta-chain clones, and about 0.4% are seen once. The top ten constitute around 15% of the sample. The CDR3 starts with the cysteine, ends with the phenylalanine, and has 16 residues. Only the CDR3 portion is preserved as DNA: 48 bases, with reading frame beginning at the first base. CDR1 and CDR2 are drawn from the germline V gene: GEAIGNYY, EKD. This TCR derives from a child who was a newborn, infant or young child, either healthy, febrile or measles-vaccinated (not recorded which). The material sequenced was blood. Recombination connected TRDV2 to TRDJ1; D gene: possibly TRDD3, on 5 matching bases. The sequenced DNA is TGTGCCTGCGACTTACCGGGGGCCCTGTACACCGACAAACTCATCTTT. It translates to CACDLPGALYTDKLIF.